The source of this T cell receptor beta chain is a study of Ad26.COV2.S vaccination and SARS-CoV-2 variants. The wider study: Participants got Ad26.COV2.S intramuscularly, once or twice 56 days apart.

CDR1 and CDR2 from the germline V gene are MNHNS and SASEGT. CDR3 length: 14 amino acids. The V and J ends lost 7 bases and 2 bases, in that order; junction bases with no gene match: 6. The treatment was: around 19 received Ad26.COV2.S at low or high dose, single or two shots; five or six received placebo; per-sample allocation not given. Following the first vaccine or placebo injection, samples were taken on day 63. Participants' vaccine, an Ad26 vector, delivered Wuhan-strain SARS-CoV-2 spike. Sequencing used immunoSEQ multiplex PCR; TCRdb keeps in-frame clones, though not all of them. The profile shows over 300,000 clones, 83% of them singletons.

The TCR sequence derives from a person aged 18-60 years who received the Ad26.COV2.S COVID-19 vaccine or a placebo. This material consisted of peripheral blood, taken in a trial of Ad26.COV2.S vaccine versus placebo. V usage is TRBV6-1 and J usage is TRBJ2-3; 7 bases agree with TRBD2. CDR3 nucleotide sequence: TGTGCCAGCATCCCTAGCGGAAACACAGATACGCAGTATTTT. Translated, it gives CASIPSGNTDTQYF.